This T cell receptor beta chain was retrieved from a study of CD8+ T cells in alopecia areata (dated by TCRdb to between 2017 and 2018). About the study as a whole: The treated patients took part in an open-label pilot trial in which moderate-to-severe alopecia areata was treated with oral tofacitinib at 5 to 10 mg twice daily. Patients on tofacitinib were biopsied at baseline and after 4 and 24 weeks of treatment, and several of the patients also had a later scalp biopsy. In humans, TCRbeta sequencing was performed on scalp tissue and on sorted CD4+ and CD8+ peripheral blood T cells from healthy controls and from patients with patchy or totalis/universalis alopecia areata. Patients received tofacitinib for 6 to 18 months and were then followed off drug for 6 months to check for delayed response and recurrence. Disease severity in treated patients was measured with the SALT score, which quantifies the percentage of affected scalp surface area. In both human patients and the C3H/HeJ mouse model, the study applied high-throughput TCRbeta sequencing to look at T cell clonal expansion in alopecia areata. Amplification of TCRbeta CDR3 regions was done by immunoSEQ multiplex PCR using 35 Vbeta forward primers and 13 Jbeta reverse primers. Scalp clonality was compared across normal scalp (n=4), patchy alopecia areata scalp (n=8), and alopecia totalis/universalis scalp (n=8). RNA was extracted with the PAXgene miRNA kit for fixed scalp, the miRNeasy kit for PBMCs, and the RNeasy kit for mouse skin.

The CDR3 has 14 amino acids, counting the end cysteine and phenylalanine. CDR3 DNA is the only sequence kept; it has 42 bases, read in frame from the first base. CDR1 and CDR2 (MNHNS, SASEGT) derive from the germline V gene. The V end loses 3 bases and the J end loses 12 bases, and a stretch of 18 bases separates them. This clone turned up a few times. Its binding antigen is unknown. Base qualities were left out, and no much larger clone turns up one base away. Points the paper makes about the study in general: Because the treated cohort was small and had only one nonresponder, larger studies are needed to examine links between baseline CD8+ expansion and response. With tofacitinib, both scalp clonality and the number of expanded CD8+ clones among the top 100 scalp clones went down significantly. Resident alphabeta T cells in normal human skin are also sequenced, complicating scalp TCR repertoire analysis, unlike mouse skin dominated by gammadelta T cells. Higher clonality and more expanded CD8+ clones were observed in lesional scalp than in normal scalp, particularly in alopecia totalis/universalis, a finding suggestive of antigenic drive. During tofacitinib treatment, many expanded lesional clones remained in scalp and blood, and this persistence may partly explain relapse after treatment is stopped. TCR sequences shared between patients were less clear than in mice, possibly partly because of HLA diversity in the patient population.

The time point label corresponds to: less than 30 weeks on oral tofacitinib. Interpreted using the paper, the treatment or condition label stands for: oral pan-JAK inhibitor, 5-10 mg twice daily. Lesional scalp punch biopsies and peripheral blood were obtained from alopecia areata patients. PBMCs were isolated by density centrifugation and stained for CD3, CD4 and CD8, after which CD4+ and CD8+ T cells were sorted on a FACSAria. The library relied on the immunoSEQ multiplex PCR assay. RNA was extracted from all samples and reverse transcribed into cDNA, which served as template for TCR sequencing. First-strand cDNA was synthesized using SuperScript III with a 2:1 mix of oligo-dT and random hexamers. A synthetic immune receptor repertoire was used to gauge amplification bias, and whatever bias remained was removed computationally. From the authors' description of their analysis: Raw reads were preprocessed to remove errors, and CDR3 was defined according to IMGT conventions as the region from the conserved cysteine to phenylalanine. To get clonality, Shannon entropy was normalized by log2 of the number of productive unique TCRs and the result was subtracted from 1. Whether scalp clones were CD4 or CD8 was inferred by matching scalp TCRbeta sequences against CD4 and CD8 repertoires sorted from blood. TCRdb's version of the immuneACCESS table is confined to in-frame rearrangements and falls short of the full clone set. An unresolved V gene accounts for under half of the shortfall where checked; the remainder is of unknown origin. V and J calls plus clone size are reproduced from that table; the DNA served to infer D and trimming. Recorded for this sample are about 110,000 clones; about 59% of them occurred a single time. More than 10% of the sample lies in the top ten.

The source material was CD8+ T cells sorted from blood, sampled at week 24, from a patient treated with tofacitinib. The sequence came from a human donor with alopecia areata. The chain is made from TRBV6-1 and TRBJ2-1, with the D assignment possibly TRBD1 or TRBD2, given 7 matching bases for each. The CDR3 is CASSEAGGEMAQFF. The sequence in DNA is TGTGCCAGCAGTGAGGCAGGGGGGGAGATGGCGCAGTTCTTC.